This is a list of T cell receptor beta chains from one sample in a study of blood T cell repertoires in COVID-19. Assay: immunoSEQ multiplex PCR; the TCRdb copy retains only in-frame clones and omits some. This sample yields under 250,000 clones, of which about 83% are seen a single time; under 3% belongs to the top ten. Sequenced sample: peripheral blood. Receptors were obtained from a middle-aged man with active or convalescent COVID-19. CDR3s include the opening cysteine and the closing phenylalanine or tryptophan.

j_gene: TRBJ2-7; v_gene: TRBV18; CDR3aa: CASSRTITNEQYF
j_gene: TRBJ2-3; v_gene: TRBV4-2; CDR3aa: CASSVIAGGPDTQYF
j_gene: TRBJ2-5; v_gene: TRBV4-2; CDR3aa: CASSQDPRTSGLQETQYF
j_gene: TRBJ2-7; v_gene: TRBV9; CDR3aa: CASSPGAVSYEQYF
j_gene: TRBJ2-1; v_gene: TRBV28; CDR3aa: CASSLYARDRADEQFF
j_gene: TRBJ2-7; v_gene: TRBV28; CDR3aa: CASSLTPGSIYEQYF
j_gene: TRBJ2-2; v_gene: TRBV5-1; CDR3aa: CASSAGLDGELFF
j_gene: TRBJ2-2; v_gene: TRBV30; CDR3aa: CAFSPLAGWVGELFF
j_gene: TRBJ2-5; v_gene: TRBV5-1; CDR3aa: CASSLGRNPGTSGGGGETQYF
j_gene: TRBJ1-5; v_gene: TRBV5-6; CDR3aa: CASSFKEGGQPQHF
j_gene: TRBJ1-3; v_gene: TRBV2; CDR3aa: CASRARSSGNTIYF
j_gene: TRBJ1-3; v_gene: TRBV3-1/TRBV3-2; CDR3aa: CASSLTGQRNTIYF
j_gene: TRBJ1-1; v_gene: TRBV6-1; CDR3aa: CASSDLRQGYTEAFF
j_gene: TRBJ2-7; v_gene: TRBV10-3; CDR3aa: CAIRNPGTGAYEQYF
j_gene: TRBJ1-2; v_gene: TRBV19; CDR3aa: CASRRQVFSSGYTF
j_gene: TRBJ2-5; v_gene: TRBV19; CDR3aa: CASSGRDSRWGETQYF
j_gene: TRBJ1-1; v_gene: TRBV4-1; CDR3aa: CASSQDWRGLNTEAFF
j_gene: TRBJ1-2; v_gene: TRBV12-3/TRBV12-4; CDR3aa: CASHKGQGPGYTF
j_gene: TRBJ1-5; v_gene: TRBV5-4; CDR3aa: CASSFSGNQPQHF
j_gene: TRBJ2-3; v_gene: TRBV7-9; CDR3aa: CASSDTSGRAGGTDTQYF
j_gene: TRBJ2-7; v_gene: TRBV29-1; CDR3aa: CSALDEQYF
j_gene: TRBJ2-3; v_gene: TRBV13; CDR3aa: CASSETGRASSDTQYF
j_gene: TRBJ2-5; v_gene: TRBV14; CDR3aa: CASSQASSGRVWETQYF
j_gene: TRBJ2-7; v_gene: TRBV2; CDR3aa: CASNRQPREQYF
j_gene: TRBJ2-7; v_gene: TRBV2; CDR3aa: CASIEADSYEQYF
j_gene: TRBJ1-1; v_gene: TRBV6-5; CDR3aa: CASSLYRNTEAFF
j_gene: TRBJ2-3; v_gene: TRBV7-2; CDR3aa: CASSFKWGRGPHVSDTQYF
j_gene: TRBJ1-2; v_gene: TRBV7-2; CDR3aa: CASSPPGTSPTF
j_gene: TRBJ2-7; v_gene: TRBV7-3; CDR3aa: CASSLTPGQFAEQYF
j_gene: TRBJ2-1; v_gene: TRBV5-1; CDR3aa: CASSPPGDSTYNEQFF
j_gene: TRBJ1-1; v_gene: TRBV5-1; CDR3aa: CASSSGTLKAFF